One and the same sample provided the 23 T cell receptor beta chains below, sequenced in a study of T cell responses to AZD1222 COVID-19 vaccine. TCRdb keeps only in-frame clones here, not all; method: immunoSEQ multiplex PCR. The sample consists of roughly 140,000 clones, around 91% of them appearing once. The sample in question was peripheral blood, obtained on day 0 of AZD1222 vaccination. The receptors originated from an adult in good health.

The CDR3 nucleotides read TGTGCCAGCAGCCGCTTAGGACAGGGAACCGGGGAGCTGTTTTTT. Translating it yields CASSRLGQGTGELFF. The chain joins TRBV28 to TRBJ2-2, with 8 bases that match TRBD1. This CDR3 contains 15 residues. Germline CDR1 and CDR2: MDHEN and SYDVKM. Trimming took 6 bases from V and 5 from J; bases not matched to a gene: 8.

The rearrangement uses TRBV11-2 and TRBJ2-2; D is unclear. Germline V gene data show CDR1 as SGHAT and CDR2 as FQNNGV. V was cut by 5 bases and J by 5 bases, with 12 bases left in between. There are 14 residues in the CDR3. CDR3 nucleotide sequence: TGTGCCAGCAGCCCCTTAACAAGAACCGGGGAGCTGTTTTTT. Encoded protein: CASSPLTRTGELFF.

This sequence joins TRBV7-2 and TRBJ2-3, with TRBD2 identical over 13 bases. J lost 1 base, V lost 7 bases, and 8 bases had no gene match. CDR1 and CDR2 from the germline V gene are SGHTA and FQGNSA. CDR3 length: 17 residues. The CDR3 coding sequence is TGTGCCAGCATCAAAGACGGGACTAGCGGGGGCACAGATACGCAGTATTTT. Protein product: CASIKDGTSGGTDTQYF.

The CDR3 loop is CATSRAGQGIDNEQFF. Written as DNA, the CDR3 is TGTGCCACCAGCAGGGCGGGACAGGGGATAGACAATGAGCAGTTCTTC. The rearrangement uses TRBV15 and TRBJ2-1; 10 bases line up with TRBD1. Germline CDR1 is LNHNV and CDR2 is YYDKDF (reference sequence). The J segment lost 5 bases and the V segment lost 3 bases, leaving 7 bases of the junction unmatched. The CDR3 runs 16 residues.

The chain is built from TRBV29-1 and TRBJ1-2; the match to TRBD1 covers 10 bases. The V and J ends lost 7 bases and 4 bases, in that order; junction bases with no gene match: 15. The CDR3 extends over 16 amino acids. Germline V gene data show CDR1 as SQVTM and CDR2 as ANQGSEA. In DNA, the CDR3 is TGCAGCGCAATAACCGGGACAGGGGCCATGAGCTATGGCTACACCTTC. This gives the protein CSAITGTGAMSYGYTF.

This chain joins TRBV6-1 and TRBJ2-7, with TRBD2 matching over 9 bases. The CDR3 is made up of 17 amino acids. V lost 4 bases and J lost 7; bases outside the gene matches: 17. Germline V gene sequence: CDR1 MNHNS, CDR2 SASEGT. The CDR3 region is CASSGDSGSSPIYEQYF. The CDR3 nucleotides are TGTGCCAGCAGTGGGGATAGCGGGAGTAGCCCTATTTATGAGCAGTACTTC.

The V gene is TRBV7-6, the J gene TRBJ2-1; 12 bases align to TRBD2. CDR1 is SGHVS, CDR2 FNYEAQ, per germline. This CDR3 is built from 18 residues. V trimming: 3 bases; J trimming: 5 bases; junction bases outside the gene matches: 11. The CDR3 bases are TGTGCCAGCAGCTTTCTAACGACTAGCGGGGGACCTCACAATGAGCAGTTCTTC. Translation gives CASSFLTTSGGPHNEQFF. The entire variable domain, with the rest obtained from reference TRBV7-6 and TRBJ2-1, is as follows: GAGVSQSPRYKVTKRGQDVALRCDPISGHVSLYWYRQALGQGPEFLTYFNYEAQQDKSGLPNDRFSAERPEGSISTLTIQRTEQRDSAMYRCASSFLTTSGGPHNEQFFGPGTRLTVL.

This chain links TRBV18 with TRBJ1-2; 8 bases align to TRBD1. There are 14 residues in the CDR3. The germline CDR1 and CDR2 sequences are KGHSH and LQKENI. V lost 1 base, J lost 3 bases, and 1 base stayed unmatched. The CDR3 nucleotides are TGTGCCAGCTCACCACTACAGGGGGACTATGGCTACACCTTC. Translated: CASSPLQGDYGYTF.

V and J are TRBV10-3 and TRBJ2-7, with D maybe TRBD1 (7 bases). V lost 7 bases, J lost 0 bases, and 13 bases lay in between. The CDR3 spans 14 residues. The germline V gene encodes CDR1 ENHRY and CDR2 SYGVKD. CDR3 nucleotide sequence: TGTGCCATCAACCGGGGGACAGACTCCTACGAGCAGTACTTC. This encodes CAINRGTDSYEQYF.

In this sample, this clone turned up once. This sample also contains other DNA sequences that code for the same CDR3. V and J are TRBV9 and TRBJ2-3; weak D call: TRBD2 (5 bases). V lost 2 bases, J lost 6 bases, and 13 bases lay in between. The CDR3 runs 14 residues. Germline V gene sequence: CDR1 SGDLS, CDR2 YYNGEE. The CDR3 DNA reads TGTGCCAGCAGCGTTGGCGGGTACACCGATACGCAGTATTTT. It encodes CASSVGGYTDTQYF.

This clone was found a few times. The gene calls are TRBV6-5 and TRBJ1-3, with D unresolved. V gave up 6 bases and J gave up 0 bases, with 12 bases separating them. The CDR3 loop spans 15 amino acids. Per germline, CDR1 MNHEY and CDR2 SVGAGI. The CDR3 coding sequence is TGTGCCAGCAGCGAGTTCAGCCACTCTGGAAACACCATATATTTT. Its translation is CASSEFSHSGNTIYF.

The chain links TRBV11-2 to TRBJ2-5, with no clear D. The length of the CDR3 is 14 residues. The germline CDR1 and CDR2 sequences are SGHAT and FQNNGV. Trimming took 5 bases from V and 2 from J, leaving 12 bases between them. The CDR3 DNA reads TGTGCCAGCAGCGACCCTTGGGGTCAAGAGACCCAGTACTTC. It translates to CASSDPWGQETQYF.

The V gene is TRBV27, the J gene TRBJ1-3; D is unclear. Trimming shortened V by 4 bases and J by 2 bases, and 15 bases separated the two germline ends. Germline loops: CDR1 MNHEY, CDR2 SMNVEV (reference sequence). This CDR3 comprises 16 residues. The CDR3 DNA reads TGTGCCAGCAGTTCTCGTCCAGCGGGAACTGGAAACACCATATATTTT. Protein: CASSSRPAGTGNTIYF.

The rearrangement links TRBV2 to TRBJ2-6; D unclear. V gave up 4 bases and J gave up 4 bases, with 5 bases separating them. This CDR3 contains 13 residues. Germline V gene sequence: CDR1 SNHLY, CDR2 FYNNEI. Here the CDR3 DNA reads TGTGCCAGCAGTGGGGAAGGGGCCAACGTCCTGACTTTC. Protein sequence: CASSGEGANVLTF.

The CDR3 spells CASSLPQSDEQFF. The CDR3 DNA reads as TGTGCCAGCAGCTTGCCACAGAGCGATGAGCAGTTCTTC. The genes are TRBV5-6 and TRBJ2-1; D call uncertain. The V gene lost 1 base and the J gene lost 8 bases, with 10 bases spanning the gap. There are 13 residues in the CDR3. Germline CDR1 reads SGHDT; CDR2 reads YYEEEE.

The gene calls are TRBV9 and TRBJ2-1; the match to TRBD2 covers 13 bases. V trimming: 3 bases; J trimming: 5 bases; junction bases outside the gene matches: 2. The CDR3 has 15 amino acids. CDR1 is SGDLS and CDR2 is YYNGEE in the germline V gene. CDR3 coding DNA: TGTGCCAGCAGCGCACTAGCGGGAGGGGACAATGAGCAGTTCTTC. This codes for CASSALAGGDNEQFF.

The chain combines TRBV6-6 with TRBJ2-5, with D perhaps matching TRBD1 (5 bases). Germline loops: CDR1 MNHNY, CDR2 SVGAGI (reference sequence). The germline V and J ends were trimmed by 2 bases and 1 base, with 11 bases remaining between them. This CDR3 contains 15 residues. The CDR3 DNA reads TGTGCCAGCAGTTACGGAAAGGGGTTCCAAGAGACCCAGTACTTC. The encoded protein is CASSYGKGFQETQYF.

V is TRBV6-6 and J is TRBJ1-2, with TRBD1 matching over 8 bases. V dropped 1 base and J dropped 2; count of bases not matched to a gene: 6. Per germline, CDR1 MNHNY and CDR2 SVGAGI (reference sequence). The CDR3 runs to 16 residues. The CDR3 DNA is TGTGCCAGCAGTTACTACCGGACAGGGAGAAACTATGGCTACACCTTC. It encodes CASSYYRTGRNYGYTF.

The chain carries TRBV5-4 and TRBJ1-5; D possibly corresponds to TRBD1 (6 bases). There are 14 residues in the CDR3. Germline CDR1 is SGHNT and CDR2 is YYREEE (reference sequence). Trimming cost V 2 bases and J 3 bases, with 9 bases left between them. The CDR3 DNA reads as TGTGCCAGCAGCTTTCAGGGGTACAATCAGCCCCAGCATTTT. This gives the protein CASSFQGYNQPQHF.

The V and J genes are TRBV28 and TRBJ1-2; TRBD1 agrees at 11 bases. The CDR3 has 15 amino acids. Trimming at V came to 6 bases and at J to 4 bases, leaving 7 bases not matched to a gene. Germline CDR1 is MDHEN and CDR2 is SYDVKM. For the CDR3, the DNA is TGTGCCAGCAGGGGTGGGACAGGGGGGATCTATGGCTACACCTTC. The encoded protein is CASRGGTGGIYGYTF.

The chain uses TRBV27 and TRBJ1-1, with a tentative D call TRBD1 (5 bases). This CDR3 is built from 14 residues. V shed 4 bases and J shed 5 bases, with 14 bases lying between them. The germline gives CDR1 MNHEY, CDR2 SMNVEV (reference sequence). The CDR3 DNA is TGTGCCAGCAGTTCGGGGGATTCGGGAACTGAAGCTTTCTTT. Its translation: CASSSGDSGTEAFF.

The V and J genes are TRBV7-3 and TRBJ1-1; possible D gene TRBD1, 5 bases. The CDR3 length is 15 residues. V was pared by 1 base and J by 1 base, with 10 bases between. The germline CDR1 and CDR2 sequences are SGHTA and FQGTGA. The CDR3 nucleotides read TGTGCCAGCAGCTTAAATCGCCAGGGGAACACTGAAGCTTTCTTT. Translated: CASSLNRQGNTEAFF.

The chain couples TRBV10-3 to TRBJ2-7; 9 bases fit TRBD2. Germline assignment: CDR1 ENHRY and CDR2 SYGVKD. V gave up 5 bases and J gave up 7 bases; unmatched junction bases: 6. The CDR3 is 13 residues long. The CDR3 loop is CAISWRGGDEQYF. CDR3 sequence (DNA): TGTGCCATCAGTTGGCGGGGGGGCGATGAGCAGTACTTC.